Included here is one T cell receptor (beta chain) sequence, with context. Its antigen is currently unknown. Noted treatment: roughly 10-day PBMC culture with coronavirus spike peptide pools or control peptides (ViraFEST assay). Germline CDR1 and CDR2: SQVTM and ANQGSEA. The CDR3 is 14 residues long. The V segment lost 3 bases and the J segment 5 bases; nucleotides outside the gene matches: 7. These data belong to a study of vaccination and CD4 T cells after COVID-19. Study at large: Post-diagnosis, post-COVID samples were collected after a median around 100 days, ranging 35 to 161. Study observations and caveats: Reactive clone data from convalescent patients indicated a median of about 86% appearing only post-vaccination.

Cultured CD4+ T cell DNA was sequenced using the Oncomine TCR Beta short-read assay. TCRdb fed the PCR reads into MiXCR, producing one record per CDR3 protein. The sample yields 15,000 or so distinct CDR3 sequences, around 50% seen once. This chain uses TRBV29-1 with TRBJ1-1, with 9 bases that match TRBD1. The TCR sequence derives from a human donor who had recovered from COVID-19. Material: CD4+ T cells from blood, cultured in vitro. This CDR3 is CSVDFRTGETEAFF. The CDR3 DNA reads as TGCAGCGTTGATTTCCGGACAGGGGAAACTGAAGCTTTCTTT.